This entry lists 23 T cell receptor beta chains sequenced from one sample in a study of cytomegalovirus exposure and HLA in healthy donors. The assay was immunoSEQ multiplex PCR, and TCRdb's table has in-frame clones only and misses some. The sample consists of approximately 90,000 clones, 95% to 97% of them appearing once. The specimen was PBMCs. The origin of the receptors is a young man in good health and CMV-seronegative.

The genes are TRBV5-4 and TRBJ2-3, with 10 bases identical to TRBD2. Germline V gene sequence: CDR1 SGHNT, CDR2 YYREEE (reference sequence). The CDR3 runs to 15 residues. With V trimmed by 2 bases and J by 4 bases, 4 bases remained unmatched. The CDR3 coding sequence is TGTGCCAGCAGCTTAGCGGGAGGGTTGGCAGATACGCAGTATTTT. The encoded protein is CASSLAGGLADTQYF.

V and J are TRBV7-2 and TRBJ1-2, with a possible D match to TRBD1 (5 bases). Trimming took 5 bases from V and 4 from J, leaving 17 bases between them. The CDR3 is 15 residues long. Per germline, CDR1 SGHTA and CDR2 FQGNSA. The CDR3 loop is CASSRPRVTPYGYTF. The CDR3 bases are TGTGCCAGCAGCCGCCCCAGGGTCACCCCCTATGGCTACACCTTC.

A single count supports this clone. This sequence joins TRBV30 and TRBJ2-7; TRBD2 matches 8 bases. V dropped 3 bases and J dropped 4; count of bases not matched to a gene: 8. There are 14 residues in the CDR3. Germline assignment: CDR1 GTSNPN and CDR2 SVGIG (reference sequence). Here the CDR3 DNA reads TGTGCCTGGAGCCCGGGACTAGGAGATTACGAGCAGTACTTC. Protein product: CAWSPGLGDYEQYF.

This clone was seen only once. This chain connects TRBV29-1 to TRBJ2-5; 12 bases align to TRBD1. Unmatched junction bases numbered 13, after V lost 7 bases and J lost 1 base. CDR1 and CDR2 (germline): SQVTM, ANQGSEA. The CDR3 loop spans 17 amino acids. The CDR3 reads CSASRDRGPRGQETQYF. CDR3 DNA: TGCAGCGCAAGTCGGGACAGGGGGCCCCGTGGCCAAGAGACCCAGTACTTC.

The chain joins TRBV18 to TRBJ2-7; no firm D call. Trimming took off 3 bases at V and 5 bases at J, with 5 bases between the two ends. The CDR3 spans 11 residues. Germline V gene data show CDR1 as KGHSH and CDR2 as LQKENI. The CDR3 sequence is CASSPKNEQYF. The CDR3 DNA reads TGTGCCAGCTCACCTAAAAACGAGCAGTACTTC. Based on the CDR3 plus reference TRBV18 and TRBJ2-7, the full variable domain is NAGVMQNPRHLVRRRGQEARLRCSPMKGHSHVYWYRQLPEEGLKFMVYLQKENIIDESGMPKERFSAEFPKEGPSILRIQQVVRGDSAAYFCASSPKNEQYFGPGTRLTVT.

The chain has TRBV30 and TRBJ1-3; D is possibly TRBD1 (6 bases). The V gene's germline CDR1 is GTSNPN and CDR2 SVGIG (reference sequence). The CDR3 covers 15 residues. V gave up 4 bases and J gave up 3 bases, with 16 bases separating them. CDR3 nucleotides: TGTGCCTGGACAAGTGGACAGCTAAATGGAAACACCATATATTTT. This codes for CAWTSGQLNGNTIYF. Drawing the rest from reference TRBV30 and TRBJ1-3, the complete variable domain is SQTIHQWPATLVQPVGSPLSLECTVEGTSNPNLYWYRQAAGRGLQLLFYSVGIGQISSEVPQNLSASRPQDRQFILSSKKLLLSDSGFYLCAWTSGQLNGNTIYFGEGSWLTVV.

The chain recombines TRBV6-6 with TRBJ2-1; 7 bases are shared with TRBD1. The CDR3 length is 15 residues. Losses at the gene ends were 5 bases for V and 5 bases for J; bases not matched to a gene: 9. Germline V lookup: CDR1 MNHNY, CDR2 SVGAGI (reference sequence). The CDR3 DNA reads TGTGCCAGCAGTCCAAAGGCGACAGGGAACAATGAGCAGTTCTTC. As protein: CASSPKATGNNEQFF.

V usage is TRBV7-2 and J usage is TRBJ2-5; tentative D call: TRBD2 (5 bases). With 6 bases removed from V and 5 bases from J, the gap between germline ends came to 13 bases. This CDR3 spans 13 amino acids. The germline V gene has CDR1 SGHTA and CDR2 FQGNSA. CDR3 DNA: TGTGCCAGCAGATTTGGAGGATTGGAGACCCAGTACTTC. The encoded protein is CASRFGGLETQYF.

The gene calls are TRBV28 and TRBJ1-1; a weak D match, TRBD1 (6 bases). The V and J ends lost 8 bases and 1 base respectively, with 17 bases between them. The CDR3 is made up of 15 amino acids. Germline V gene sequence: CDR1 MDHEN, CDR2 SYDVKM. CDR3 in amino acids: CASVTGGRGNTEAFF. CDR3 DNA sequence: TGTGCCAGCGTTACGGGGGGCAGGGGGAACACTGAAGCTTTCTTT.

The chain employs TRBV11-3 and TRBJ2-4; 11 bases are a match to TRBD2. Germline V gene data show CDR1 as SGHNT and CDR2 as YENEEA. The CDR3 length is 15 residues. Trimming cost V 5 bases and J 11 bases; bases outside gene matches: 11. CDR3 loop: CASSTGNSGREVQYF. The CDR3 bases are TGTGCCAGCAGCACAGGAAATAGCGGGAGGGAAGTTCAGTACTTC.

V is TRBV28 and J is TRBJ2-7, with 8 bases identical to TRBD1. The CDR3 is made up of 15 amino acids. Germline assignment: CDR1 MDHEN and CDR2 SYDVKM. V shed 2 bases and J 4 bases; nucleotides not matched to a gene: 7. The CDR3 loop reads CASSLTTGGKYEQYF. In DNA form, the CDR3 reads TGTGCCAGCAGTTTAACAACAGGGGGGAAATACGAGCAGTACTTC.

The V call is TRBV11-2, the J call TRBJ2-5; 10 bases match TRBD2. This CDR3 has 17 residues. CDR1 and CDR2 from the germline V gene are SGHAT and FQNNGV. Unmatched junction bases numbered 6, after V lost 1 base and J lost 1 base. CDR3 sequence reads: CASSLGRASGSQETQYF. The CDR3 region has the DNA TGTGCCAGCAGCTTAGGACGGGCTAGCGGGAGCCAAGAGACCCAGTACTTC.

CDR3 amino acids: CASRLAEYNEQFF. The CDR3 nucleotides are TGTGCCAGCAGACTAGCGGAGTACAATGAGCAGTTCTTC. V is TRBV6-1 and J is TRBJ2-1, with 8 bases matching TRBD2. The ends lost 6 bases at V and 4 bases at J; junction bases unmatched: 2. Germline lookup yields CDR1 MNHNS and CDR2 SASEGT. The CDR3 loop spans 13 amino acids.

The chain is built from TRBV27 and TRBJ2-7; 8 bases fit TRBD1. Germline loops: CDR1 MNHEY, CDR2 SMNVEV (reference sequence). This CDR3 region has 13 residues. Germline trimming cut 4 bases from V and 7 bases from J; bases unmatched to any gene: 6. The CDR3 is CASSSDRAYEQYF. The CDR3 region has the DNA TGTGCCAGCAGTTCGGACAGGGCTTATGAGCAGTACTTC.

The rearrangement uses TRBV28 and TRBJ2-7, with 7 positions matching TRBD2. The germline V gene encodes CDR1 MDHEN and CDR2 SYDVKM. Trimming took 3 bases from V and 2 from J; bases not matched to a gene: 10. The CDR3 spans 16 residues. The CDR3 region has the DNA TGTGCCAGCAGTTTGGTTGGGGGAGGGCCCACCTACGAGCAGTACTTC. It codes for CASSLVGGGPTYEQYF.

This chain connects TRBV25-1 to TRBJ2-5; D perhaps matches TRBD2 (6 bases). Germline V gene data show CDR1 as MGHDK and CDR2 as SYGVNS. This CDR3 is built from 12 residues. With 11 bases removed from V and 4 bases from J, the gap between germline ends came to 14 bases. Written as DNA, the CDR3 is TGTGCCGCCTCTAGCGTGGCAGAGACCCAGTACTTC. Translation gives CAASSVAETQYF. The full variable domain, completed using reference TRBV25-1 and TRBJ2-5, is EADIYQTPRYLVIGTGKKITLECSQTMGHDKMYWYQQDPGMELHLIHYSYGVNSTEKGDLSSESTVSRIRTEHFPLTLESARPSHTSQYLCAASSVAETQYFGPGTRLLVL.

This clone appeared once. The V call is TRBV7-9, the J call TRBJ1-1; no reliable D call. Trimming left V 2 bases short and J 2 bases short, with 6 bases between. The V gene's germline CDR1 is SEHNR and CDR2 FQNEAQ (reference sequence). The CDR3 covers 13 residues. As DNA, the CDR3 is TGTGCCAGCAGCTTAACTTCAAACACTGAAGCTTTCTTT. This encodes CASSLTSNTEAFF.

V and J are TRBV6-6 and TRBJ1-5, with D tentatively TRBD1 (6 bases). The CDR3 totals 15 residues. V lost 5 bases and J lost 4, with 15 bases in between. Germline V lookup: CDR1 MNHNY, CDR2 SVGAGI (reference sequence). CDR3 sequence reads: CASSKAIQGNQPQHF. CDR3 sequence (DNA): TGTGCCAGCAGTAAAGCAATACAGGGAAATCAGCCCCAGCATTTT.

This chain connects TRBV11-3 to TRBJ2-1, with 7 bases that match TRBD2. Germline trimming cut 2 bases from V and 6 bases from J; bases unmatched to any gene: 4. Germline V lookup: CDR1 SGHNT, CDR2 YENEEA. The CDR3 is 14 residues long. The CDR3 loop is CASSLQRDFNEQFF. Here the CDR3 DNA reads TGTGCCAGCAGCTTACAGCGGGATTTCAATGAGCAGTTCTTC.

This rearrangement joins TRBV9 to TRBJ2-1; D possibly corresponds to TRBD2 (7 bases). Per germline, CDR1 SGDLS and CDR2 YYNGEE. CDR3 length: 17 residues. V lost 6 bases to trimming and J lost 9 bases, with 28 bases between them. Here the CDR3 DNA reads TGTGCCAGCAACCAACGGGGGGACACCCTGGGCGGGGGTGAGCAGTTCTTC. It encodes CASNQRGDTLGGGEQFF. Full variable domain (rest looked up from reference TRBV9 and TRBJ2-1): DSGVTQTPKHLITATGQRVTLRCSPRSGDLSVYWYQQSLDQGLQFLIQYYNGEERAKGNILERFSAQQFPDLHSELNLSSLELGDSALYFCASNQRGDTLGGGEQFFGPGTRLTVL.

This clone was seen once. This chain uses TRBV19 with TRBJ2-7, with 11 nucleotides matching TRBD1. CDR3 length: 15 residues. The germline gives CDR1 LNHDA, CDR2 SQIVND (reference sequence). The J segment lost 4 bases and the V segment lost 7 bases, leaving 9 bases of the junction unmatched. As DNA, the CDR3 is TGTGCCAGTAAGGATAGCGGACAGGGGGCATACGAGCAGTACTTC. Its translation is CASKDSGQGAYEQYF.

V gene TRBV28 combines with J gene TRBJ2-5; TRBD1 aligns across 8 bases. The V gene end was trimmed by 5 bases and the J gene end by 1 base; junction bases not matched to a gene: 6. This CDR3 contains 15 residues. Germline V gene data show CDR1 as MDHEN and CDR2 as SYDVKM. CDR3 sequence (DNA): TGTGCCAGCAGTCCCTCGACAGGGGCCCAAGAGACCCAGTACTTC. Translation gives CASSPSTGAQETQYF.

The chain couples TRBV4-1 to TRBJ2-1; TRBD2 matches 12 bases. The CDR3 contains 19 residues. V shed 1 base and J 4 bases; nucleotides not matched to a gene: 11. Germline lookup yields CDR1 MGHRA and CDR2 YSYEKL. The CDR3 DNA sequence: TGCGCCAGCAGCCAAGCCGGTGGTTGGACTAGCGGGGTTTACAATGAGCAGTTCTTC. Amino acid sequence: CASSQAGGWTSGVYNEQFF.